These 25 T cell receptor beta chains came from one sample sequenced in a study of beta chain features in type 1 diabetes. cDNA synthesis used the whole RNA isolate, giving expressed TCRB sequences. Clones were read by immunoSEQ multiplex PCR, and TCRdb kept only the in-frame ones, dropping some. The profile shows some 230,000 clones, over 9.5% of them singletons. Sequencing was carried out using naive CD4+ T cells from blood. The origin of the receptors is a woman aged 18-29 years in good health.

This sequence joins TRBV7-7 and TRBJ2-2, with D possibly matching TRBD2 (6 bases). CDR1 is SSHAT, CDR2 FNYEAQ, per germline (reference sequence). V was clipped by 5 bases and J by 1 base, with 14 bases between them. The CDR3 covers 16 residues. Here the CDR3 reads CASSPLGAGNTGELFF. The CDR3, as DNA: TGTGCCAGCAGCCCCCTGGGAGCGGGGAACACCGGGGAGCTGTTTTTT. The entire variable domain, with the rest obtained from reference TRBV7-7 and TRBJ2-2, is as follows: GAGVSQSPRYKVTKRGQDVTLRCDPISSHATLYWYQQALGQGPEFLTYFNYEAQPDKSGLPSDRFSAERPEGSISTLTIQRTEQRDSAMYRCASSPLGAGNTGELFFGEGSRLTVL.

In this sample, this clone turned up many times. The gene calls are TRBV7-3 and TRBJ2-5; the match to TRBD1 covers 9 bases. Germline V gives CDR1 SGHTA, CDR2 FQGTGA. V lost 3 bases to trimming and J lost 3 bases; unmatched junction nucleotides: 2. The CDR3 sequence is 14 residues long. CDR3 protein: CASSLTGGEETQYF. In DNA, the CDR3 is TGTGCCAGCAGCTTGACAGGGGGAGAAGAGACCCAGTACTTC.

This clone was observed a handful of times. The chain recombines TRBV30 with TRBJ1-3, with 10 nucleotides matching TRBD1. This CDR3 is built from 17 residues. After removal of 0 bases from V and 2 bases from J, the junction contained 7 bases not matched to a gene. Germline V lookup: CDR1 GTSNPN, CDR2 SVGIG (reference sequence). The chain's CDR3 is CAWSVLVGTGAGNTIYF. The CDR3 DNA reads as TGTGCCTGGAGTGTACTGGTCGGGACAGGGGCTGGAAACACCATATATTTT.

J is TRBJ1-3 and V is TRBV6-1, with D tentatively TRBD1 (6 bases). The CDR3 is 14 residues long. Germline V lookup: CDR1 MNHNS, CDR2 SASEGT. The V and J ends lost 1 base and 4 bases respectively, with 8 bases between them. CDR3 region: CASSEDREGNTIYF. In nucleotides, the CDR3 is TGTGCCAGCAGTGAAGACAGGGAGGGAAACACCATATATTTT.

The chain joins TRBV5-1 to TRBJ2-1; 11 nucleotides line up with TRBD2. Germline V lookup: CDR1 SGHRS, CDR2 YFSETQ. Trimming took 4 bases from V and 15 from J; bases not matched to a gene: 9. The CDR3 is made up of 13 amino acids. The CDR3 is CASSTTSGRVLFF. CDR3 bases: TGCGCCAGCAGCACCACTAGCGGGAGAGTTTTGTTCTTC.

J is TRBJ2-3 and V is TRBV5-4; possibly TRBD2 for D (5 bases). The V end was cut by 5 bases, the J end by 0 bases, with 10 bases between. The CDR3 sequence is 14 residues long. Germline CDR1 reads SGHNT; CDR2 reads YYREEE (reference sequence). The CDR3 region is CASSLRRSTDTQYF. CDR3 nucleotides: TGTGCCAGCAGTCTGCGGAGGAGCACAGATACGCAGTATTTT.

This clone was seen only a few times. The chain employs TRBV5-6 and TRBJ2-1, with TRBD2 as a possible D gene (6 bases). CDR1 is SGHDT, CDR2 YYEEEE, per germline. V was clipped by 2 bases and J by 5 bases, with 14 bases between them. CDR3 size: 15 residues. The CDR3, as DNA: TGTGCCAGCAGCTTATCTCGGGAGAGGCACAATGAGCAGTTCTTC. The encoded protein is CASSLSRERHNEQFF.

In its sample, this clone was seen many times. J is TRBJ2-1 and V is TRBV29-1; 7 nucleotides match TRBD1. The germline CDR1 and CDR2 sequences are SQVTM and ANQGSEA. This CDR3 is 13 amino acids long. J lost 0 bases, V lost 6 bases, and 2 bases had no gene match. The CDR3 bases are TGCAGCGTACGACAGGGCTCCTACAATGAGCAGTTCTTC. Its translation: CSVRQGSYNEQFF.

This rearrangement joins TRBV30 to TRBJ1-1; D gene ambiguous. The length of the CDR3 is 13 residues. Germline CDR1 GTSNPN, CDR2 SVGIG (reference sequence). CDR3 region: CALKPLGYTEAFF. The CDR3 DNA follows: TGTGCTTTAAAGCCACTTGGTTACACTGAAGCTTTCTTT.

The chain uses TRBV11-2 and TRBJ2-1; D may be TRBD2 (6 bases). The CDR3 is made up of 16 amino acids. The V end lost 1 base, the J end lost 3 bases, and 13 bases lay between the germline ends. CDR1 is SGHAT and CDR2 is FQNNGV in the germline V gene. CDR3 in amino acids: CASSLVSAGRYNEQFF. The CDR3 DNA reads TGTGCCAGCAGCTTAGTCTCCGCGGGGCGCTACAATGAGCAGTTCTTC.

This clone has more than one count but fewer than ten. This rearrangement joins TRBV6-6 to TRBJ1-6, with 7 positions matching TRBD1. The trim removed 6 bases at V and 8 bases at J, leaving 10 bases unmatched. In germline, CDR1 is MNHNY, CDR2 SVGAGI (reference sequence). The CDR3 contains 15 residues. CDR3 region: CASRVTGSKDSPLHF. DNA for the CDR3: TGTGCCAGCAGGGTGACAGGGAGTAAGGATTCACCCCTCCACTTT.

The rearrangement uses TRBV27 and TRBJ1-1, with D tentatively TRBD1 (5 bases). This CDR3 comprises 14 residues. V dropped 5 bases and J dropped 5 bases, with 15 bases sitting between them. Germline V gives CDR1 MNHEY, CDR2 SMNVEV (reference sequence). CDR3 amino acids: CASSPGTGGTEAFF. The CDR3 coding sequence is TGTGCCAGCAGTCCGGGGACCGGAGGGACTGAAGCTTTCTTT.

The chain links TRBV7-2 to TRBJ1-5; 10 bases agree with TRBD1. This CDR3 has 16 residues. Per the germline V gene, CDR1 is SGHTA and CDR2 is FQGNSA. J gave up 2 bases and V 6 bases, and 7 bases lay outside the gene matches. CDR3 bases: TGTGCCAGCAGTCCGGACAGGGGGGACGGCAATCAGCCCCAGCATTTT. Amino acid sequence: CASSPDRGDGNQPQHF.

This clone has a handful of counts. J is TRBJ2-5 and V is TRBV6-6, with no clear D. Germline V gives CDR1 MNHNY, CDR2 SVGAGI (reference sequence). This CDR3 contains 11 residues. The V gene lost 5 bases and the J gene lost 3 bases, with 4 bases spanning the gap. CDR3 amino acids: CASSTKETQYF. The CDR3 DNA is TGTGCCAGCAGTACTAAAGAGACCCAGTACTTC.

This clone was seen a handful of times. The rearrangement uses TRBV4-1 and TRBJ1-2, with unresolved D. With 1 base removed from V and 5 bases from J, the gap between germline ends came to 17 bases. This CDR3 comprises 16 residues. The germline CDR1 and CDR2 sequences are MGHRA and YSYEKL. The CDR3, as DNA: TGCGCCAGCAGCCAAGGGACTCTCCCAGGAGGGTATGGCTACACCTTC. Protein product: CASSQGTLPGGYGYTF.

This clone occurred a few times. The DNA of the CDR3 is TGTGCCAGTAGTATAGATAAGACACAAGAGACCCAGTACTTC. It is translated as CASSIDKTQETQYF. The rearrangement joins TRBV19 to TRBJ2-5; unclear D gene. CDR1 LNHDA and CDR2 SQIVND come from the germline V gene (reference sequence). The V end lost 0 bases, the J end lost 2 bases, and 7 bases lay between the germline ends. CDR3 size: 14 residues.

Only a few counts were recorded for this clone. V usage is TRBV30 and J usage is TRBJ1-1; TRBD1 agrees at 7 bases. CDR3 length: 11 amino acids. CDR1 and CDR2 (germline): GTSNPN, SVGIG (reference sequence). Trimming cost V 5 bases and J 8 bases; bases outside gene matches: 5. The CDR3 DNA reads as TGTGCCTGGCTGAGACAGGGCGAAGCTTTCTTT. Protein product: CAWLRQGEAFF.

The chain couples TRBV18 to TRBJ2-1, with a weak D call TRBD2 (6 bases). V was pared by 5 bases and J by 1 base, with 12 bases between. Germline V CDR1 and CDR2: KGHSH, LQKENI. The CDR3 contains 15 residues. The CDR3 DNA reads as TGTGCCAGCTCAGTAGACGGGGGATCCTACAATGAGCAGTTCTTC. Protein: CASSVDGGSYNEQFF.

This clone came up a few times. In DNA form, the CDR3 reads TGTGCCAGCAGCTTAATCTCGGGACAGGGAGAACAGTACTTC. It codes for CASSLISGQGEQYF. This sequence joins TRBV11-1 and TRBJ2-7; 9 positions match TRBD1. The ends lost 2 bases at V and 10 bases at J; junction bases unmatched: 9. The CDR3 consists of 14 residues. Per the germline V gene, CDR1 is SGHAT and CDR2 is FQDESV (reference sequence).

This clone occurred a few times. The rearrangement links TRBV6-5 to TRBJ2-4; D might be TRBD1 (6 bases). In germline, CDR1 is MNHEY, CDR2 SVGAGI. V gave up 10 bases and J gave up 6 bases, with 10 bases separating them. The CDR3 consists of 11 residues. CDR3 region: CATLGGNIQYF. The CDR3 coding sequence is TGTGCCACCCTAGGGGGAAACATTCAGTACTTC.

The table lists this clone with a few counts. The chain employs TRBV30 and TRBJ2-3, with 7 positions matching TRBD1. V gave up 4 bases and J gave up 2 bases; unmatched junction bases: 3. Germline V gives CDR1 GTSNPN, CDR2 SVGIG (reference sequence). The CDR3 is 13 residues long. The CDR3 loop reads CAWMGQFTDTQYF. Written as DNA, the CDR3 is TGTGCCTGGATGGGACAGTTCACAGATACGCAGTATTTT.

The chain uses TRBV12-5 and TRBJ2-3, with 7 positions matching TRBD1. J lost 1 base, V lost 6 bases, and 7 bases had no gene match. CDR1 is LGHNT and CDR2 is FRNRAP in the germline V gene. The CDR3 contains 15 residues. Here the CDR3 DNA reads TGTGCTAGTGGCCTTGGACAGGACCGCACAGATACGCAGTATTTT. Translated: CASGLGQDRTDTQYF.

This clone has more than one count but fewer than ten. The J gene is TRBJ2-3, the V gene TRBV19; the match to TRBD1 covers 7 bases. The CDR3 sequence is 13 residues long. Losses at the gene ends were 7 bases for V and 1 base for J; bases not matched to a gene: 2. Germline V CDR1 and CDR2: LNHDA, SQIVND (reference sequence). CDR3 in DNA: TGTGCCAGTAACGACAGGGGCACAGATACGCAGTATTTT. Residues: CASNDRGTDTQYF.

This clone was counted only a few times. The chain joins TRBV10-3 to TRBJ2-7; D is undetermined. From germline, CDR1 is ENHRY and CDR2 SYGVKD. V was pared by 0 bases and J by 1 base, with 7 bases between. The CDR3 length is 14 residues. CDR3 region: CAISESGLSYEQYF. DNA of the CDR3: TGTGCCATCAGTGAGTCTGGGCTGTCCTACGAGCAGTACTTC.

The V call is TRBV6-5, the J call TRBJ2-7; 7 bases are a match to TRBD2. CDR1 is MNHEY and CDR2 is SVGAGI in the germline V gene. This CDR3 has 15 amino acids. Losses at the gene ends were 0 bases for V and 5 bases for J; bases not matched to a gene: 7. CDR3 sequence: CASSYSGGAPDEQYF. CDR3 coding DNA: TGTGCCAGCAGTTACTCGGGAGGGGCCCCCGACGAGCAGTACTTC.